These T cell receptor beta chains were read from a single sample in a study of blood T cell repertoires in COVID-19. Assay used: immunoSEQ multiplex PCR; TCRdb lists only in-frame clones, some missing. The sample lists around 250,000 clones; 80% to 90% were seen once. The specimen sequenced was PBMCs or T cells enriched from blood (not recorded which). Receptors were obtained from a woman between 35 and 50 years old who had been exposed to COVID-19. Each CDR3 is given with its conserved first and last residue. The order of the fields is J gene, V gene, D gene, clone size, CDR3 protein, CDR3 DNA. D genes are given only for firm matches. Some rows mark clone size as missing; the rest say once, few, many or name a class of expanded clone.

TRBJ1-5 TRBV27 - - CASRKTGNQPQHF TGTGCCAGCAGGAAGACAGGCAATCAGCCCCAGCATTTT
TRBJ1-5 TRBV6-4 - once CASSERRYRNSNQPQHF TGTGCCAGCAGTGAAAGGAGATACAGGAATAGCAATCAGCCCCAGCATTTT
TRBJ2-3 TRBV5-8 TRBD1 - CASSLGGRADTQYF TGTGCCAGCAGCTTAGGGGGCCGTGCAGATACGCAGTATTTT
TRBJ1-6 TRBV4-2 TRBD1 - CASSQGNRGDNSPLHF TGTGCCAGCAGCCAAGGGAACAGGGGAGATAATTCACCCCTCCACTTT
TRBJ1-1 TRBV9 TRBD1 - CASSPMGQGSTEAFF TGTGCCAGCAGTCCGATGGGACAGGGATCCACTGAAGCTTTCTTT
TRBJ1-3 TRBV3-1/TRBV3-2 - - CASSLSLLSSGNTIYF TGTGCCAGCAGCCTTTCTCTCCTGAGCTCTGGAAACACCATATATTTT
TRBJ1-1 TRBV5-1 - - CASSRLSFRDTEAFF TGCGCCAGCAGCCGTCTCTCATTCAGGGACACTGAAGCTTTCTTT
TRBJ2-1 TRBV14 - - CASSQVIRDSYNEQFF TGTGCCAGCAGCCAAGTAATCCGAGACAGCTACAATGAGCAGTTCTTC
TRBJ1-5 TRBV24-1 - - CATSDSDQPQHF TGTGCCACCAGTGACTCTGATCAGCCCCAGCATTTT
TRBJ2-5 TRBV4-1 - - CASSQQGMETQYF TGCGCCAGCAGCCAACAGGGGATGGAGACCCAGTACTTC
TRBJ2-6 TRBV4-2 - - CASSPAEAPGANVLTF TGTGCCAGCAGCCCTGCCGAGGCACCTGGGGCCAACGTCCTGACTTTC
TRBJ1-2 TRBV29-1 - - CSSRRGLNYGYTF TGCAGCTCACGTAGGGGTTTAAACTATGGCTACACCTTC
TRBJ1-1 TRBV15 - - CATRKTGTRAFF TGTGCCACCCGGAAGACCGGGACTCGAGCTTTCTTT
TRBJ2-3 TRBV4-3 TRBD2 - CASSPLAGGPGDTQYF TGCGCCAGCAGCCCCCTAGCGGGGGGGCCTGGAGATACGCAGTATTTT
TRBJ2-3 TRBV29-1 - - CSVEWTSTDTQYF TGCAGCGTTGAGTGGACTAGCACAGATACGCAGTATTTT
TRBJ1-5 TRBV9 - - CASQRGGPDSNQPQHF TGTGCCAGTCAAAGGGGGGGCCCGGATAGCAATCAGCCCCAGCATTTT
TRBJ1-1 TRBV29-1 - - CSGLGGRNTEAFF TGCAGCGGGTTAGGGGGAAGGAACACTGAAGCTTTCTTT
TRBJ1-6 TRBV7-2 - - CASSLSNIGNSPLHF TGTGCCAGCAGCTTATCCAACATCGGGAATTCACCCCTCCACTTT
TRBJ1-4 TRBV2 TRBD1 - CASSLDRVNEKLFF TGTGCCAGCAGCCTCGACAGGGTAAATGAAAAACTGTTTTTT